Each of the 24 T cell receptor beta chains below was sequenced from the same sample in a study of blood T cell repertoires in COVID-19. TCRdb's copy holds only in-frame clones and misses some; the assay was immunoSEQ multiplex PCR. This repertoire shows over 85,000 clones, around 86% found once; its top ten account for approximately 1%. The sequencing sample was made of peripheral blood. These receptors were collected from a human donor in a cohort sampled during active COVID-19.

V and J are TRBV28 and TRBJ1-2; a possible D gene is TRBD1 (5 bases). The CDR3 is 16 residues long. Trimming shortened V by 6 bases and J by 7 bases, and 24 bases separated the two germline ends. Germline V gene lookup returns CDR1 MDHEN and CDR2 SYDVKM. The DNA of the CDR3 is TGTGCCAGCAGGTCCCGGGGACTCTGGGAGGGCTCTGGCTACACCTTC. It yields the protein CASRSRGLWEGSGYTF.

V and J are TRBV15 and TRBJ2-3; perhaps TRBD1 as D (5 bases). Germline V gene lookup returns CDR1 LNHNV and CDR2 YYDKDF (reference sequence). The CDR3 length is 15 residues. Trimming took 6 bases from V and 4 from J, leaving 17 bases between them. This CDR3 reads CATRSQGSGADTQYF. CDR3 DNA sequence: TGTGCCACCAGATCGCAGGGAAGTGGAGCAGATACGCAGTATTTT.

V is TRBV3-1 (or the pseudogene TRBV3-2) and J is TRBJ2-5, with TRBD1 as a possible D gene (5 bases). Per the germline V gene, CDR1 is LGHDT and CDR2 is YNNKEL (reference sequence). V was clipped by 3 bases and J by 2 bases, with 7 bases between them. The CDR3 is 13 amino acids. The CDR3 DNA follows: TGTGCCAGCAGCCATAGGGGACAAGAGACCCAGTACTTC. As protein: CASSHRGQETQYF.

This clone was picked up one time. The chain carries TRBV10-3 and TRBJ2-7; D may be TRBD1 (6 bases). The V gene lost 4 bases and the J gene lost 5 bases, with 18 bases spanning the gap. CDR3 length: 15 amino acids. CDR1 is ENHRY, CDR2 SYGVKD, per germline. The CDR3 region has the DNA TGTGCCATCAGTGGGTTGAGACAGGCAGCCAACGAGCAGTACTTC. It codes for CAISGLRQAANEQYF.

The rearrangement uses TRBV21-1 and TRBJ1-1; the tabulated D call, TRBD1, remains unverified against the DNA. TRBV21-1 is flagged as a pseudogene. CDR3 length equals 15 residues. The CDR3 coding sequence is TGTGCCAGCAGCCTCCCCGGAGAGGGGGACACTGAAGCTTTCTTT. Translation: CASSLPGEGDTEAFF.

V usage is TRBV21-1 and J usage is TRBJ2-2; TRBD2, the table's D call, was not compared with the DNA. TRBV21-1 represents a pseudogene. The CDR3 contains 18 residues. This chain's CDR3 is CASSKGLSREGVTGELFF. Written as DNA, the CDR3 is TGTGCCAGCAGCAAAGGTCTCTCGCGGGAGGGGGTCACCGGGGAGCTGTTTTTT.

The rearrangement links TRBV4-2 to TRBJ1-6; no firm D call. The CDR3 consists of 16 residues. V lost 4 bases and J 3 bases, leaving 13 bases between the germline ends. Germline CDR1 is LGHNA and CDR2 is YNFKEQ. The CDR3 region is CASSLRGQDYNSPLHF. The CDR3 bases are TGTGCCAGCAGCCTAAGAGGGCAGGACTATAATTCACCCCTCCACTTT.

The chain is built from TRBV10-2 and TRBJ1-2; TRBD1 matches 7 bases. Trimming cost V 3 bases and J 4 bases; bases outside gene matches: 8. The CDR3 extends over 15 amino acids. The V gene's germline CDR1 is WSHSY and CDR2 SAAADI. CDR3 sequence: CASSDRGASGYGYTF. CDR3 coding DNA: TGCGCCAGCAGTGACAGGGGGGCTTCTGGCTATGGCTACACCTTC.

This chain uses TRBV29-1 with TRBJ1-2; weak D call: TRBD1 (6 bases). This CDR3 has 13 residues. Germline CDR1 is SQVTM and CDR2 is ANQGSEA. Trimming took 2 bases from V and 4 from J, leaving 11 bases between them. The CDR3 DNA reads as TGCAGCGTTGAAAAAGGGACACCCTATGGCTACACCTTC. It specifies CSVEKGTPYGYTF.

V usage is TRBV7-8 and J usage is TRBJ2-5, with 11 bases matching TRBD1. The germline V gene has CDR1 SGHVS and CDR2 FQNEAQ. Trimming took 5 bases from V and 4 from J; bases not matched to a gene: 15. This CDR3 has 18 residues. As DNA, the CDR3 is TGTGCCAGCAGCCCCCCCCCGGCCTCCGGGACAGGGGGAGAGACCCAGTACTTC. This sequence encodes CASSPPPASGTGGETQYF.

This clone occurred once. The V call is TRBV6-2 or TRBV6-3, the J call TRBJ2-7, with a weak D call TRBD2 (6 bases). In germline, CDR1 is MNHEY, CDR2 SVGEGT. V shed 2 bases and J shed 3 bases, with 14 bases lying between them. There are 15 residues in the CDR3. This CDR3 reads CASSYLGGEVYEQYF. Written as DNA, the CDR3 is TGTGCCAGCAGTTACCTGGGCGGGGAAGTCTACGAGCAGTACTTC.

V is TRBV12-5 and J is TRBJ2-2, with 9 bases matching TRBD1. The germline gives CDR1 LGHNT, CDR2 FRNRAP. V lost 3 bases, J lost 0 bases, and 2 bases stayed unmatched. The CDR3 contains 16 residues. The CDR3 sequence is CASGFWTGANTGELFF. The DNA of the CDR3 is TGTGCTAGTGGTTTTTGGACAGGGGCGAACACCGGGGAGCTGTTTTTT.

The chain has TRBV11-2 and TRBJ2-1; 7 nucleotides match TRBD2. Germline V gene lookup returns CDR1 SGHAT and CDR2 FQNNGV. The junction had 2 bases not matched to a gene; V was cut back by 5 bases and J by 1 base. CDR3 length: 14 amino acids. The CDR3 loop is CASSPGGSYNEQFF. The DNA for the CDR3 is TGTGCCAGCAGCCCCGGGGGGTCCTACAATGAGCAGTTCTTC.

V is TRBV10-3 and J is TRBJ2-6; TRBD1 might be the D (6 bases). Germline CDR1 ENHRY, CDR2 SYGVKD. The V end was cut by 6 bases, the J end by 0 bases, with 18 bases between. The CDR3 has 18 residues. The CDR3 nucleotides read TGTGCCATCAGCCAAGGGGGTCTACAGACCTCTGGGGCCAACGTCCTGACTTTC. Translating gives CAISQGGLQTSGANVLTF.

V gene TRBV5-8 combines with J gene TRBJ1-1; TRBD1 is a possible D gene (6 bases). V dropped 5 bases and J dropped 4 bases, with 12 bases sitting between them. This CDR3 is built from 13 residues. Germline CDR1 reads SGHTS; CDR2 reads YDEGEE. Written as DNA, the CDR3 is TGTGCCAGCAGACTTAGGGGGGGCACTGAAGCTTTCTTT. This encodes CASRLRGGTEAFF.

The rearrangement uses TRBV4-2 and TRBJ1-1; no definite D call. This CDR3 region has 13 residues. Trimming cost V 7 bases and J 1 base, with 10 bases left between them. CDR1 is LGHNA and CDR2 is YNFKEQ in the germline V gene. The chain's CDR3 is CASTPGRNTEAFF. As DNA, the CDR3 is TGTGCCAGCACCCCTGGGAGGAACACTGAAGCTTTCTTT.

Worth noting for this clone: This same CDR3 is encoded by further DNA sequences in the sample. This chain links TRBV21-1 with TRBJ2-7; the table's D call, TRBD1, has no DNA check behind it. TRBV21-1 is reported as a pseudogene. The CDR3 loop spans 15 amino acids. The CDR3: CASSKDRVPSGEQYF. Here the CDR3 DNA reads TGTGCCAGCAGCAAAGACAGGGTGCCCTCGGGAGAGCAGTACTTC.

The chain recombines TRBV30 with TRBJ1-1, with D perhaps matching TRBD1 (6 bases). In germline, CDR1 is GTSNPN, CDR2 SVGIG (reference sequence). This CDR3 contains 15 residues. V dropped 2 bases and J dropped 3 bases, with 16 bases sitting between them. This CDR3 reads CAWSLNLGGDTEAFF. The CDR3, as DNA: TGTGCCTGGAGTCTGAATCTAGGGGGGGACACTGAAGCTTTCTTT.

The rearrangement joins TRBV14 to TRBJ1-2, with 9 bases matching TRBD1. Losses at the gene ends were 4 bases for V and 7 bases for J; bases not matched to a gene: 7. The CDR3 totals 14 residues. CDR1 SGHDN and CDR2 FVKESK come from the germline V gene. CDR3 bases: TGTGCCAGCAGCCGAGGGACAGGGATCGGTGGCTACACCTTC. Encoded protein: CASSRGTGIGGYTF.

This chain connects TRBV2 to TRBJ1-5; 7 bases map to TRBD1. V shed 6 bases, J shed 5 bases, and the junction held 4 bases outside the gene matches. Germline CDR1 reads SNHLY; CDR2 reads FYNNEI. The CDR3 length is 13 residues. The CDR3 DNA is TGTGCCAGCAGCCGGGACAGTTATCAGCCCCAGCATTTT. This codes for CASSRDSYQPQHF.

The gene calls are TRBV2 and TRBJ2-1; TRBD2 matches 7 bases. CDR3 length equals 15 residues. Germline V gene lookup returns CDR1 SNHLY and CDR2 FYNNEI. V dropped 5 bases and J dropped 0; count of bases not matched to a gene: 4. The CDR3 region is CASSPSSGSYNEQFF. DNA for the CDR3: TGTGCCAGCAGTCCTTCTAGCGGCTCCTACAATGAGCAGTTCTTC.

This clone has just one count. The CDR3 DNA is TGTGCCAGCAGCTCCGACAGGGCGGCCAACTATGGCTACACCTTC. Encoded protein: CASSSDRAANYGYTF. This rearrangement joins TRBV7-2 to TRBJ1-2; TRBD1 aligns across 7 bases. The V gene end was trimmed by 4 bases and the J gene end by 2 bases; junction bases not matched to a gene: 7. Germline CDR1 reads SGHTA; CDR2 reads FQGNSA. This CDR3 is 15 amino acids long.

The gene calls are TRBV5-8 and TRBJ2-2; D gene unclear. Trimming removed 3 bases at V and 7 bases at J, with 13 bases between. This CDR3 has 14 amino acids. CDR1 is SGHTS, CDR2 YDEGEE, per germline. The CDR3 protein is CASSWPSPGGELFF. In DNA form, the CDR3 reads TGTGCCAGCAGCTGGCCCTCCCCGGGCGGGGAGCTGTTTTTT.

A few counts support this clone. The rearrangement joins TRBV12-3 or TRBV12-4 to TRBJ2-7, with D perhaps TRBD2 (6 bases). Trimming pared 6 bases from V and 5 bases from J, leaving 8 bases between. CDR3 length: 11 amino acids. The CDR3 DNA is TGTGCCAGCAGATGGGGGGACGAGCAGTACTTC. The encoded protein is CASRWGDEQYF.